This T cell receptor (beta chain) was captured by sequencing in a study of cytomegalovirus exposure and HLA in healthy donors listed by TCRdb under 2017. At the level of the whole study: An earlier analysis of several hundred of the donors reported 250 to 350 Gb of sequence data and about 120 million unique TCR beta sequences obtained from around 190 million T cells. Besides the first cohort of approximately 670 subjects, a separate validation cohort made up of roughly 130 different subjects was used. Genome-wide SNP genotypes for about 65% of the 666 donors were used in a later genetic analysis, which treated that subset as a discovery cohort. Roughly 5 DR-DQ haplotypes were handled as single units for association and clustering because linkage in the cohort was strong. Donor age, sex, ethnicity and CMV serostatus were compiled alongside the repertoire data. High-throughput TCR immunosequencing, statistical association of individual TCRs with disease status, and machine learning were combined to predict cytomegalovirus infection status. Every repertoire in the discovery cohort had been generated on one and the same sequencing platform. The T cell repertoires of several hundred subjects were profiled by immunosequencing and related to cytomegalovirus serostatus. In the later analysis, no new phenotypic data were used to find candidate immune exposures; instead, reliance was placed on TCR beta sequences and their occurrence across donors. HLA typing covered class I and class II loci at four-digit resolution. An early release that covered some 630 HLA-typed donors contained about 290 gigabases of sequencing data and around 85 million unique TCR sequences. The genetic ancestry cluster associated with self-reported Caucasian donors included about 81% of the roughly 360 genotyped donors. Typing coverage differed by locus: A, B, C, DRB1 and DQB1 were typed in about 629-630 donors, DQA1 in about 500, DPA1 in some 600, and DPB1 in 450 to 480. Among some 400 genotyped donors of the cohort, an average of approximately 240,000 unique TCR beta nucleotide sequences was sequenced per donor, of which about 18% were non-productive. An earlier analysis of several hundred of the donors applied high-throughput TCR beta sequencing to assess whether each TCR beta V gene segment acted as functional or pseudogenic. To study patterns of TCR occurrence, a later analysis re-analyzed previously published TCR beta repertoires from 600 to 750 donors and added high-resolution HLA genotyping. The study was designed to test whether signatures of past pathogen exposure could be identified by cataloging public T cell receptors.

The library was produced with the immunoSEQ multiplex PCR assay. For the multiplex PCR, a mixture combining 60 forward primers for TCR Vbeta segments and 13 reverse primers for TCR Jbeta segments was used. The CDR3 region of rearranged TCR beta genes was amplified from genomic DNA by a multiplex PCR assay. The amplified TCR beta libraries were sequenced on the Illumina HiSeq System as 87-base-pair reads. The published analysis was carried out like this. A later analysis counted about 82 million unique TCR beta chains across the 550 to 750 repertoires, and about 10 million of these chains were shared by at least two donors. Raw reads were error-corrected and collapsed into unique sequences with a nearest-neighbor algorithm that merged closely related sequences to remove PCR and sequencing errors. V, D and J gene segments were assigned by aligning CDR3 sequences to IMGT reference sequences. Each retained sequence needed at least a six-nucleotide match to both a V gene segment and a J gene segment. Rearrangements were classified as productive when the CDR3 lacked stop codons and remained in frame with V and J, and all other rearrangements were classified as non-productive. Following IMGT convention, CDR3 was defined as the stretch from the second conserved V-encoded cysteine to the conserved J-encoded phenylalanine. In an earlier analysis of around 640 of the donors, sequences lacking an unambiguous match to a single V gene segment were excluded. An earlier analysis of several hundred of the donors called V segments functional above 56.7% productive rearrangements and segregating when the between-donor standard deviation exceeded 5%. A statistical classification framework was built for diagnosing cytomegalovirus status from the catalog of TCR beta chain sequences. In a later analysis, V and J genes were assigned by comparing TCR nucleotide sequences against IMGT/GENE-DB human TR gene sequences. A later analysis assigned CDR3 sequences and most-parsimonious VDJ recombination scenarios with the TCRdist pipeline. In a later analysis, each TCR beta chain was defined by its CDR3 amino acid sequence together with its V-gene family, and reads lacking a unique V-gene family were excluded. As a way to deal with suspected cross-contamination and a sequencing artifact, a later analysis dropped 500 to 700 nucleotide sequences that were highly shared and had low generation probability. A later analysis calculated a clonal expansion index for each public chain from normalized within-repertoire ranks of inferred template counts. In a later analysis, generation probabilities were computed with a VDJ recombination model fitted to out-of-frame rearrangements, and the resulting probabilities were checked against IGoR. Hypergeometric tests were used in a later analysis to score TCR-TCR, TCR-HLA and TCR-CMV co-occurrence, with a repertoire-size bias correction applied to the TCR pairs. False discovery rates were estimated in a later analysis by permuting HLA or CMV assignments 20 times. In a later analysis, co-occurring TCRs were grouped using DBSCAN, with TCRdist sequence similarity added in when clustering inside HLA-allele-positive subsets. Repertoires with fewer than 30,000 or more than 120,000 public chains, plus five repertoires with anomalous nucleotide sharing, were excluded from co-occurrence clustering. The table was pulled from immuneACCESS by TCRdb, which kept in-frame rearrangements only. Such tables lose some clones; where checked, under half of the loss comes from unresolved V genes, and the rest has no known cause. Clone size and V and J calls were adopted from that table, with D and trimming inferred from the DNA. Across this sample there are 85,000 to 110,000 clones, with roughly 79% seen only once. Over 4% of the sample lies in the top ten.

Via the germline V gene, CDR1 is ENHRY and CDR2 SYGVKD. At the junction V is shortened by 4 bases and J by 2 bases, with 12 bases in between. Inclusive of the bounding cysteine and phenylalanine, the CDR3 is 14 residues long. The only DNA kept is the CDR3, 42 bases in frame from the first base. A note on this clone: What antigen it recognizes has not been identified. The input lacks base qualities; no much larger clone sits a single base away.

The cohort was made up of 500 to 850 healthy bone marrow donors. Cohort members were all nominally healthy when sampled, although unrecorded immune exposures were likely present. The donor tested CMV seropositive and was one of the 289 seropositive cohort members. Every donor gave a peripheral blood sample, and the peripheral blood mononuclear cells from that sample were used for TCR beta sequencing. Genomic DNA was extracted from the blood cell samples with the Qiagen DNeasy Blood Extraction Kit. Overall results and qualifications from the work: In a later genetic analysis, fewer N-insertions in productive TCRs were reported among donors in an Asian-associated ancestry cluster than the roughly 670-donor mean. Because some donors lacked HLA typing at each locus, the association tests relied only on the typed subset. This cohort had only TCR beta chains sequenced, and the lack of alpha or paired-chain data limited which features could be detected. Some IMGT-functional V segments, including TRBV6-2 and TRBV6-3, could not be told apart with the 87-base-pair reads, so those segments were excluded. Correlated functional status among segregating V segments might reflect linkage disequilibrium, but an unknown experimental factor could not be ruled out. A further reported finding was that TCR beta sequences accurately predicted the HLA-A and HLA-B alleles for most subjects in the first cohort. An association between a missense DCLRE1C variant and V-gene and J-gene trimming of TCR beta chains was found in a later genetic analysis and replicated in an independent cohort. In both the original and validation cohorts, the classifier was reported to diagnose cytomegalovirus status with high specificity and sensitivity. Roughly uniform sequencing depth across donors was assumed in presence/absence analyses, although this assumption may not hold. A group of highly shared sequence variants was considered likely to be a technical artifact of the sequencing pipeline. Most TCR sequences were seen in very few donors, while some public TCRs were found in many individuals. A later analysis found that HLA-associated TCR beta chains were more clonally expanded and had lower generation probabilities than equally common non-associated chains. The earlier analysis of around 600 of the donors excluded approximately 15 rarely observed V segments, including chromosome 9 orphons, because counts were too low. When HLA alleles, especially DR and DQ, strongly co-occurred, attributing TCR associations to individual alleles was difficult. The study listed approximately 160 TCR beta chains as associated with cytomegalovirus. In vitro tests confirmed that a few of the cytomegalovirus-associated TCR beta chains recognize cytomegalovirus antigens. In a later analysis, most CMV-associated TCR beta chains were found to appear HLA-restricted, with HLA associations seemingly driven largely by CMV exposure. In a later analysis, TCR association rates were found to vary across HLA loci, with the most associated TCRs seen for DRB1 alleles and the fewest for HLA-C alleles. Several of the top co-occurrence clusters appeared to be linked to parvovirus B19, influenza, CMV and Epstein-Barr virus, according to a later analysis. CMV serostatus was the only immune exposure information available for the cohort. In a later analysis, some 18,000 TCR beta sequences were associated with specific HLA alleles at a false discovery rate of 0.05. In an earlier analysis of under 600 of the donors, most TCR beta V segments were observed in productive rearrangements about 87% or about 30% of the time, broadly matching IMGT annotations. According to the authors, the approach could potentially be generalized to other disease states and immunological phenotypes.

The source of this sequence is a man in his fifties in good health and CMV-seropositive. The source material was PBMCs. The chain employs TRBV10-3 and TRBJ2-7; a weak D assignment points to TRBD1 (7 bases agree). CDR3 reads: CAISAGRGAYEQYF. Read as DNA, the sequence is TGTGCCATCAGTGCCGGCAGGGGGGCCTACGAGCAGTACTTC.